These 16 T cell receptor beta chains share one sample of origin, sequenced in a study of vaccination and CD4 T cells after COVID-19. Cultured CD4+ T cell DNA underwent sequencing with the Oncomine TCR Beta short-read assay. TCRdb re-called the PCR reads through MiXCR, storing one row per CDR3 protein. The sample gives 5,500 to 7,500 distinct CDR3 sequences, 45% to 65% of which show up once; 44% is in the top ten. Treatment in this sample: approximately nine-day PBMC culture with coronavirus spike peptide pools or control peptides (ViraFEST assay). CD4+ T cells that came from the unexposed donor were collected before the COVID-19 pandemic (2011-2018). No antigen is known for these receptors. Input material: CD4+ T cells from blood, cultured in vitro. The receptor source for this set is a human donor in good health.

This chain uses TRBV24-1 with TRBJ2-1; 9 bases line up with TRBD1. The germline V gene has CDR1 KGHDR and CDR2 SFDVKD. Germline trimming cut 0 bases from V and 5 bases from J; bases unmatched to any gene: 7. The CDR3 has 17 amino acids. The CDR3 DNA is TGTGCCACCAGTGATTTGGGGACAGGGAAGGGTGACAATGAGCAGTTCTTC. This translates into CATSDLGTGKGDNEQFF.

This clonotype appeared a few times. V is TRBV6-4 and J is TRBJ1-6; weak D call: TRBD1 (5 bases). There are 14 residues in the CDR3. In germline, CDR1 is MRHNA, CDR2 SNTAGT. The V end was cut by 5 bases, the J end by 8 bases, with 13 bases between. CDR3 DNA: TGTGCCAGCAGTCCTGACAGCTCTGATTCACCCCTCCACTTT. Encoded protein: CASSPDSSDSPLHF.

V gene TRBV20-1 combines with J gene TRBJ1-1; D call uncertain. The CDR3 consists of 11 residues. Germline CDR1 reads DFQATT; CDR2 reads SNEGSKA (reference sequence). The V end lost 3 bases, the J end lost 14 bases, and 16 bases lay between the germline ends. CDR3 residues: CSARSRLESFF. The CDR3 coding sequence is TGCAGTGCTAGGTCCCGCCTGGAAAGCTTCTTT.

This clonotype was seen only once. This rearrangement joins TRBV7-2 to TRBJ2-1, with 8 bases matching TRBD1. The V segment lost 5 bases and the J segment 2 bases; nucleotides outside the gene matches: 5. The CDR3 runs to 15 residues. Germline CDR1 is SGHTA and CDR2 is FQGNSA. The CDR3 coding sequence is TGTGCCAGCAGCACCGGGACAGGACCCTACAATGAGCAGTTCTTC. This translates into CASSTGTGPYNEQFF. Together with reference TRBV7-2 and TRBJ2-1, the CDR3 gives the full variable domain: GAGVSQSPSNKVTEKGKDVELRCDPISGHTALYWYRQSLGQGLEFLIYFQGNSAPDKSGLPSDRFSAERTGGSVSTLTIQRTQQEDSAVYLCASSTGTGPYNEQFFGPGTRLTVL.

The CDR3: CASSPGQGEYYEQYF. The CDR3 DNA reads as TGTGCCAGCAGCCCGGGACAGGGGGAGTATTACGAGCAGTACTTC. This chain connects TRBV9 to TRBJ2-7; 11 nucleotides line up with TRBD1. Germline CDR1 and CDR2: SGDLS and YYNGEE. V lost 4 bases to trimming and J lost 4 bases; unmatched junction nucleotides: 7. This CDR3 spans 15 amino acids.

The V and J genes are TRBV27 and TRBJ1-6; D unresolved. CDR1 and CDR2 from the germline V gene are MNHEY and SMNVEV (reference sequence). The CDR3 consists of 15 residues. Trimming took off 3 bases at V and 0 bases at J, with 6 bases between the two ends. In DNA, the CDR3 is TGTGCCAGCAGTTTTGAAAGCTCCTATAATTCACCCCTCCACTTT. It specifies CASSFESSYNSPLHF.

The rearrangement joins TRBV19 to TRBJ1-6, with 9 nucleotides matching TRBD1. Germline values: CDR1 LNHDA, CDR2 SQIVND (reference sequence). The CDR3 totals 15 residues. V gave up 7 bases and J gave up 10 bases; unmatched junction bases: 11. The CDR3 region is CASNPQGARGSPLHF. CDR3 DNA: TGTGCCAGTAATCCACAGGGGGCTAGGGGGTCACCCCTCCACTTT.

Here the CDR3 reads CASSLGTPLHF. The DNA of the CDR3 is TGTGCCAGCAGTCTTGGGACACCCCTCCACTTT. The V and J genes are TRBV12-3 or TRBV12-4 and TRBJ1-6; D is unresolved. V was cut by 5 bases and J by 11 bases, with 7 bases left in between. This CDR3 has 11 amino acids.

The DNA of the CDR3 is TGCAGTGCTAGCTGGGGAGGTCTTCCTGAAGCTTTCTTT. It specifies CSASWGGLPEAFF. The J gene is TRBJ1-1, the V gene TRBV20-1; D is undetermined. Looked up from germline, CDR1 is DFQATT and CDR2 is SNEGSKA (reference sequence). V was cut by 3 bases and J by 6 bases, with 14 bases left in between. The CDR3 totals 13 residues.

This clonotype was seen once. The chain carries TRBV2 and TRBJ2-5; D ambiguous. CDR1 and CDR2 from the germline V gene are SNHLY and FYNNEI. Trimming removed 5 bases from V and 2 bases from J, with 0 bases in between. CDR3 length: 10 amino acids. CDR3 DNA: TGTGCCAGCAGTCAAGAGACCCAGTACTTC. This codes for CASSQETQYF.

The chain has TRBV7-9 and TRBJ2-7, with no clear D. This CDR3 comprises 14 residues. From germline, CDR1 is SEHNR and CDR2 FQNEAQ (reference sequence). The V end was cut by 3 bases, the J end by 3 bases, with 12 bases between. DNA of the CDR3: TGTGCCAGCAGCTTGACGACTTCGAGCTACGAGCAGTACTTC. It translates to CASSLTTSSYEQYF.

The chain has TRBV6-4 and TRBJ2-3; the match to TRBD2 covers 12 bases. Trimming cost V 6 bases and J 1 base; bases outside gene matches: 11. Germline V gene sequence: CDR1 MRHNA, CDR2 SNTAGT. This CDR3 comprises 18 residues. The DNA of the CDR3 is TGTGCCAGCAGCAAGACTAGCGGGAGCGTTGGTGGCACAGATACGCAGTATTTT. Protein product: CASSKTSGSVGGTDTQYF.

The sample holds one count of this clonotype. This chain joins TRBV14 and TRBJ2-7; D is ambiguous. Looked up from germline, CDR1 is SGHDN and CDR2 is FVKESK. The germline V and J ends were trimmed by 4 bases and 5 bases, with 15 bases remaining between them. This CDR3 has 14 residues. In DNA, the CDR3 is TGTGCCAGCAGCCTTCTTGGTCGCAGCCACGAGCAGTACTTC. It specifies CASSLLGRSHEQYF.

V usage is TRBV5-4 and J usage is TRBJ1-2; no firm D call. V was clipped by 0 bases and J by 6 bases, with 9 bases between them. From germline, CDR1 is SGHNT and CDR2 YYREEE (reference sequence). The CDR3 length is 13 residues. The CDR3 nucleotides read TGTGCCAGCAGCTTGGTACCACGGAATGGCTACACCTTC. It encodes CASSLVPRNGYTF.

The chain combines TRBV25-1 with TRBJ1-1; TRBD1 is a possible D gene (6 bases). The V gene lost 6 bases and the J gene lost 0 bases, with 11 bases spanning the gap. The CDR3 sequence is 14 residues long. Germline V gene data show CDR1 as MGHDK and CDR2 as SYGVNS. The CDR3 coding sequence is TGTGCCAGCAGAGCAGGGGCGATGAACACTGAAGCTTTCTTT. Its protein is CASRAGAMNTEAFF.

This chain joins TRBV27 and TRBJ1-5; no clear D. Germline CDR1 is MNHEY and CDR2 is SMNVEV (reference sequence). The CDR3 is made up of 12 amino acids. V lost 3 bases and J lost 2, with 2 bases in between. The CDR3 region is CASSFRNQPQHF. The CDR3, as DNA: TGTGCCAGCAGTTTTCGCAATCAGCCCCAGCATTTT.